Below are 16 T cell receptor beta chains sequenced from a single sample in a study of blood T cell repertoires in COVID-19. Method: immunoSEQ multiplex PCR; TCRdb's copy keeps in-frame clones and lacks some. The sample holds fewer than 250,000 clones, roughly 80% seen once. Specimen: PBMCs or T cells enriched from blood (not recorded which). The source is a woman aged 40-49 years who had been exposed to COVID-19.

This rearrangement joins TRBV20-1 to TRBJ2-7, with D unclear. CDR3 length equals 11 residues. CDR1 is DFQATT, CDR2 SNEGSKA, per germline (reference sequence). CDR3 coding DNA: TGCAACTATACTACCGCCTACGAGCAGTACTTC. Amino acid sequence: CNYTTAYEQYF.

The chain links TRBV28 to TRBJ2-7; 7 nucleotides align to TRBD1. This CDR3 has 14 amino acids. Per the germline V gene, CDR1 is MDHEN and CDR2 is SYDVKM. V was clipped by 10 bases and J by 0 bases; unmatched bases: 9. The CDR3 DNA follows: TGTGCCACCACGGAGGCAGGGGGCTCCTACGAGCAGTACTTC. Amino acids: CATTEAGGSYEQYF.

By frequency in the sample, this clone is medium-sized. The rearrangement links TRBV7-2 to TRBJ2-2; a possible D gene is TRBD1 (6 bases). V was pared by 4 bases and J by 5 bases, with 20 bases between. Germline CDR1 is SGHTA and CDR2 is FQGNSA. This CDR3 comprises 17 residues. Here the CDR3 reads CASSSPLATTGTGELFF. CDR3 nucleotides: TGTGCCAGCAGCTCCCCCCTAGCAACAACAGGGACCGGGGAGCTGTTTTTT. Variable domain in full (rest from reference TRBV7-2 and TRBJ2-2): GAGVSQSPSNKVTEKGKDVELRCDPISGHTALYWYRQSLGQGLEFLIYFQGNSAPDKSGLPSDRFSAERTGGSVSTLTIQRTQQEDSAVYLCASSSPLATTGTGELFFGEGSRLTVL.

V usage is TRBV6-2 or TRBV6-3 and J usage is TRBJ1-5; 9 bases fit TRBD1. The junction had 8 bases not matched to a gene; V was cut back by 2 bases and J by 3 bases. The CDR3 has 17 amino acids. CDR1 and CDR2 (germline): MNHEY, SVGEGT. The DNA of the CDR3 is TGTGCCAGCAGTTACCCCGGGACAGGGCGGGACAATCAGCCCCAGCATTTT. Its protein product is CASSYPGTGRDNQPQHF.

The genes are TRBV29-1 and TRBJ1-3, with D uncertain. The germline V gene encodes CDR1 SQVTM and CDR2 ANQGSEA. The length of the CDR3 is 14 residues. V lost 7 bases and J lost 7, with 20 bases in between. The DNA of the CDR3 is TGCAGCGGCAGACCTGGAAGTTCGAGGAACACCATATATTTT. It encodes CSGRPGSSRNTIYF.

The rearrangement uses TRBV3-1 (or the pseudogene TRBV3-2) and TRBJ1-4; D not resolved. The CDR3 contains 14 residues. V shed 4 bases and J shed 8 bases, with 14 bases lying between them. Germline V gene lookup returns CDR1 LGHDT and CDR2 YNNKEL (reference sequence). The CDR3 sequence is CASSRGGSGEKLFF. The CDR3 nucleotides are TGTGCCAGCAGCCGGGGAGGGTCGGGGGAAAAACTGTTTTTT.

Here the CDR3 DNA reads TGTGCCAGCAGTACTGGAAACACCATATATTTT. It translates to CASSTGNTIYF. The genes are TRBV9 and TRBJ1-3, with unresolved D. V was clipped by 5 bases and J by 2 bases, with 2 bases between them. Germline V gene sequence: CDR1 SGDLS, CDR2 YYNGEE. The CDR3 runs 11 residues.

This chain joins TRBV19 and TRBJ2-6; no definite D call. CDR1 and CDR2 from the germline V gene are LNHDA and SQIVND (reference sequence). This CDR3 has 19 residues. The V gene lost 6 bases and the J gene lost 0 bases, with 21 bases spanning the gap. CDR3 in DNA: TGTGCCAGTAGCCGGTACAGATCCAATACAAACTCTGGGGCCAACGTCCTGACTTTC. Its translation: CASSRYRSNTNSGANVLTF.

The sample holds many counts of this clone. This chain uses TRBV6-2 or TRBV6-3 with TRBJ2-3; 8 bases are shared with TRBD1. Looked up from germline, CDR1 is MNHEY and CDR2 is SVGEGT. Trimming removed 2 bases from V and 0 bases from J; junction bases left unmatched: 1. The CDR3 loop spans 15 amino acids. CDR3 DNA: TGTGCCAGCAGTTACAGGGACAGGAGCACAGATACGCAGTATTTT. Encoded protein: CASSYRDRSTDTQYF.

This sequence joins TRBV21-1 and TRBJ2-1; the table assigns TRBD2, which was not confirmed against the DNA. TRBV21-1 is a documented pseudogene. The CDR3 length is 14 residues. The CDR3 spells CASRSGSSYNEQFF. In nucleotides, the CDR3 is TGTGCCAGCCGTAGCGGGAGCTCCTACAATGAGCAGTTCTTC.

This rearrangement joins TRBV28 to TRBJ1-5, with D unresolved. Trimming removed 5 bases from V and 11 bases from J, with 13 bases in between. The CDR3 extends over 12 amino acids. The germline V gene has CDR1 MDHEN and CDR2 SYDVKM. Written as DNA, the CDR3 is TGTGCCAGCAGTCCCCCCGGTTCGGCCCAGCATTTT. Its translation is CASSPPGSAQHF. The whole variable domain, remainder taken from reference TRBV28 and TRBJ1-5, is DVKVTQSSRYLVKRTGEKVFLECVQDMDHENMFWYRQDPGLGLRLIYFSYDVKMKEKGDIPEGYSVSREKKERFSLILESASTNQTSMYLCASSPPGSAQHFGDGTRLSIL.

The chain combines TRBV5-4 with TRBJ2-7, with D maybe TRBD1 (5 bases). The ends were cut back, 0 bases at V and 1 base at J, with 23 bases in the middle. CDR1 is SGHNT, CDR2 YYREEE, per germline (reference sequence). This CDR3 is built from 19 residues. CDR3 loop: CASSLDLRVTGLYSYEQYF. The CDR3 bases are TGTGCCAGCAGCTTGGATCTCAGGGTAACAGGCCTCTATTCCTACGAGCAGTACTTC.

The CDR3 DNA is TGTGCCATCAGTGCGTCGCAGGGGAACACTGAAGCTTTCTTT. Translating gives CAISASQGNTEAFF. The rearrangement links TRBV10-3 to TRBJ1-1; D might be TRBD1 (5 bases). In germline, CDR1 is ENHRY, CDR2 SYGVKD. Trimming shortened V by 4 bases and J by 1 base, and 10 bases separated the two germline ends. This CDR3 is 14 amino acids long.

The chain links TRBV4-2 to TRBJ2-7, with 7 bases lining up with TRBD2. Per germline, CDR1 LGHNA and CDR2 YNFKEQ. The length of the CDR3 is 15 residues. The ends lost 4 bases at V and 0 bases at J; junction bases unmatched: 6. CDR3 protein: CASSRTSASSYEQYF. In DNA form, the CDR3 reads TGTGCCAGCAGCCGAACTAGCGCCAGCTCCTACGAGCAGTACTTC.

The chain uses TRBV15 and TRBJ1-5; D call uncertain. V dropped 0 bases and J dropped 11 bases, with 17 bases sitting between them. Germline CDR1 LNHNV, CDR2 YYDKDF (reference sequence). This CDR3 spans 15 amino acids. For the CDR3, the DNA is TGTGCCACCAGCAGAGAGCGCCTGGGGAGGAATACCCAGCATTTT. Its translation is CATSRERLGRNTQHF.

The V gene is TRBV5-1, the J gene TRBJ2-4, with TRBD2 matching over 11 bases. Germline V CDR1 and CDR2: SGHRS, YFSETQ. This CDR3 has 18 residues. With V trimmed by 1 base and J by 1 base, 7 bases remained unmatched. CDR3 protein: CASSLTSGGREAKNIQYF. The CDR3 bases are TGCGCCAGCAGCTTGACTAGCGGGGGCCGAGAGGCCAAAAACATTCAGTACTTC.